Presented here are 18 T cell receptor beta chains from one specimen sequenced in a study of T cells after yellow fever vaccination. TCRdb reanalysed the 5' RACE reads using MiXCR and keeps one entry per CDR3 protein. This table holds more than 300,000 distinct CDR3 sequences, 9.5% to 12% found once. The sample in question was CD4+ T cells sorted from PBMCs, obtained 45 days after the yellow fever booster vaccination. The receptors originated from a young man who received the YFV17D yellow fever vaccine.

The chain couples TRBV20-1 to TRBJ2-7; D is undetermined. CDR1 is DFQATT and CDR2 is SNEGSKA in the germline V gene (reference sequence). V was clipped by 3 bases and J by 1 base, with 4 bases between them. The CDR3 is 11 residues long. The CDR3 DNA sequence: TGCAGTGCTAGCTGGTCCTACGAGCAGTACGTC. This sequence encodes CSASWSYEQYV.

In its sample, this clonotype was seen a few times. The chain uses TRBV5-1 and TRBJ2-5; D gene ambiguous. The V end lost 2 bases, the J end lost 4 bases, and 15 bases lay between the germline ends. Germline V CDR1 and CDR2: SGHRS, YFSETQ. This CDR3 comprises 15 residues. The CDR3 DNA follows: TGCGCCAGCAGCTTCGGCTACCTCCCCCCAGAGACCCAGTACTTC. Translation: CASSFGYLPPETQYF.

This clonotype was seen at least ten times. The CDR3 nucleotides read TGCAGCTGGACAGGGAGCTCCTACGAGCAGTACGTC. Encoded protein: CSWTGSSYEQYV. The chain uses TRBV20-1 and TRBJ2-7; 8 nucleotides align to TRBD1. The CDR3 contains 12 residues. CDR1 is DFQATT, CDR2 SNEGSKA, per germline (reference sequence).

There are a few counts of this clonotype. The chain combines TRBV6-5 with TRBJ2-2; D not certain. Germline V gene sequence: CDR1 MNHEY, CDR2 SVGAGI. This CDR3 has 15 amino acids. The V gene lost 2 bases and the J gene lost 5 bases, with 12 bases spanning the gap. CDR3 protein: CASSYVGVWTGELFF. DNA for the CDR3: TGTGCCAGCAGTTACGTTGGCGTTTGGACCGGGGAGCTGTTTTTT.

This clonotype came up a few times. The chain recombines TRBV5-1 with TRBJ2-7, with D uncertain. V gave up 0 bases and J gave up 5 bases, with 9 bases separating them. The CDR3 loop spans 13 amino acids. Germline V gene sequence: CDR1 SGHRS, CDR2 YFSETQ. The DNA for the CDR3 is TGCGCCAGCAGCTTGGCCCCATCCGACGAGCAGTACGTC. This codes for CASSLAPSDEQYV.

V is TRBV5-1 and J is TRBJ1-4; a weak D match, TRBD1 (6 bases). Trimming shortened V by 4 bases and J by 7 bases, and 17 bases separated the two germline ends. In germline, CDR1 is SGHRS, CDR2 YFSETQ. CDR3 length equals 15 residues. The CDR3 DNA reads TGCGCCAGCAGCGAGGGGGGGGATGGAGGTGAAAAACTGTTTTTT. The encoded protein is CASSEGGDGGEKLFF.

CDR3 DNA: TGCGCCAGCAGCCCCAGGGGCGGGGGGGCTTCCTACAATGAGCAGTTCTTC. It translates to CASSPRGGGASYNEQFF. The chain carries TRBV5-1 and TRBJ2-1; 9 nucleotides align to TRBD2. The V and J ends lost 4 bases and 1 base, in that order; junction bases with no gene match: 9. Germline CDR1 SGHRS, CDR2 YFSETQ. This CDR3 spans 17 amino acids.

The sample holds many counts of this clonotype. V gene TRBV29-1 combines with J gene TRBJ1-4; tentatively, D is TRBD1 (5 bases). The CDR3 extends over 14 amino acids. V was shortened by 7 bases and J by 3 bases, with 15 bases between the two germline ends. Per the germline V gene, CDR1 is SQVTM and CDR2 is ANQGSEA. CDR3 loop: CSALYRDSNEKLFF. The CDR3 nucleotides read TGCAGCGCACTGTACCGGGACTCTAATGAAAAACTGTTTTTT.

The chain joins TRBV7-2 to TRBJ2-4, with a tentative D call TRBD2 (5 bases). Trimming cost V 3 bases and J 1 base, with 7 bases left between them. This CDR3 comprises 14 residues. Germline lookup yields CDR1 SGHTA and CDR2 FQGNSA. CDR3 DNA: TGTGCCAGCAGCTTCCCGGGGGCCAAAAACATTCAGTACTTC. It yields the protein CASSFPGAKNIQYF.

This sequence joins TRBV5-8 and TRBJ1-2, with 7 bases matching TRBD1. The CDR3 length is 15 residues. Trimming at V came to 4 bases and at J to 2 bases, leaving 8 bases not matched to a gene. CDR1 and CDR2 from the germline V gene are SGHTS and YDEGEE. CDR3 DNA: TGTGCCAGCAGCGATCGGACAGGATACAACTATGGCTACACCTTC. It translates to CASSDRTGYNYGYTF.

This clonotype was seen more than once but under ten times. The V and J genes are TRBV6-5 and TRBJ2-5, with 9 bases aligning to TRBD1. The germline V gene has CDR1 MNHEY and CDR2 SVGAGI. This CDR3 has 16 amino acids. V gave up 6 bases and J gave up 4 bases; unmatched junction bases: 12. The CDR3 here is CASRSLSGQGTETQYF. CDR3 bases: TGTGCCAGCAGATCCCTCTCAGGACAGGGGACAGAGACCCAGTACTTC.

The CDR3 reads CASSLPVGGQSYTF. For the CDR3, the DNA is TGTGCCAGCAGCCTCCCAGTTGGGGGGCAAAGCTACACCTTC. This chain uses TRBV5-6 with TRBJ1-2; tentatively, D is TRBD1 (6 bases). Germline values: CDR1 SGHDT, CDR2 YYEEEE. The V gene lost 4 bases and the J gene lost 9 bases, with 19 bases spanning the gap. The CDR3 loop spans 14 amino acids.

This clonotype was counted between two and nine times. This sequence joins TRBV3-1 and TRBJ2-2; TRBD2 aligns across 9 bases. Trimming took 1 base from V and 5 from J; bases not matched to a gene: 8. The CDR3 consists of 17 residues. Germline V gives CDR1 LGHDT, CDR2 YNNKEL (reference sequence). CDR3 sequence: CASSQGTSGYRTGELFF. The CDR3, as DNA: TGTGCCAGCAGCCAAGGCACTAGCGGGTACAGGACCGGGGAGCTGTTTTTT.

There are a few counts of this clonotype. The chain couples TRBV29-1 to TRBJ2-3, with D perhaps TRBD2 (7 bases). Germline V gene lookup returns CDR1 SQVTM and CDR2 ANQGSEA. The CDR3 runs 11 residues. The ends were cut back, 6 bases at V and 5 bases at J, with 9 bases in the middle. Written as DNA, the CDR3 is TGCAGCGTGGGAGGGGGAGATACGCAGTATTTT. It codes for CSVGGGDTQYF.

This sequence joins TRBV4-1 and TRBJ2-6; D uncertain. The germline V and J ends were trimmed by 5 bases and 4 bases, with 15 bases remaining between them. This CDR3 comprises 16 residues. The germline V gene encodes CDR1 MGHRA and CDR2 YSYEKL. The CDR3: CASSVRTQPGANVLTF. In DNA, the CDR3 is TGCGCCAGCAGCGTACGGACCCAGCCGGGGGCCAACGTCCTGACTTTC.

This chain links TRBV24-1 with TRBJ2-5; 7 positions match TRBD1. The V segment lost 7 bases and the J segment 6 bases; nucleotides outside the gene matches: 7. CDR3 size: 13 residues. Germline V CDR1 and CDR2: KGHDR, SFDVKD. In DNA form, the CDR3 reads TGTGCCACCAGGAATCAGGGGGACAAGACCCAGTACTTC. This translates into CATRNQGDKTQYF.

This clonotype appeared many times. The chain has TRBV18 and TRBJ2-5; D might be TRBD1 or TRBD2, each matching 5 bases. Trimming left V 2 bases short and J 0 bases short, with 10 bases between. The CDR3 consists of 15 residues. Per the germline V gene, CDR1 is KGHSH and CDR2 is LQKENI. The CDR3, as DNA: TGTGCCAGCTCACCAGGGACGGTGTACCAAGAGACCCAGTACTTC. Protein product: CASSPGTVYQETQYF.

This clonotype turned up a few times. The chain joins TRBV28 to TRBJ2-7, with D hard to call. V shed 8 bases and J shed 3 bases, with 8 bases lying between them. In germline, CDR1 is MDHEN, CDR2 SYDVKM. This CDR3 has 11 amino acids. This CDR3 reads CASGNHYEQYV. The CDR3 DNA is TGTGCCAGCGGAAACCACTACGAGCAGTACGTC.